This record looks at one T cell receptor beta chain sequence and its context. The source of the sample is a study of T cells in Graves' hyperthyroidism and ophthalmopathy. Template material for amplifying TCR beta CDR3 regions consisted of RNA transcripts. During a first-round RT-PCR of the TCR CDR3, the HTBI primer set was used. TCRdb processed the multiplex PCR reads anew with MiXCR; each CDR3 protein has one entry. The data show about 300,000 distinct CDR3 sequences, approximately 19% seen once. Duration under 3 months, a NOSPECS grade of at least 4, and a Clinical Activity Score of at least 3 characterized the ophthalmopathy patients. The sequencing sample was made of blood. This receptor was obtained from a man aged 45-65 years with Graves' ophthalmopathy.

CDR3 sequence reads: CATFSGTGARVVGELFF. CDR3 sequence (DNA): TGTGCCACCTTCTCCGGGACAGGGGCGCGAGTTGTCGGGGAGCTGTTTTTT. The J gene is TRBJ2-2, the V gene TRBV6-1, with 10 bases that match TRBD1. The V and J ends lost 10 bases and 7 bases, in that order; junction bases with no gene match: 18. Germline CDR1 reads MNHNS; CDR2 reads SASEGT. The CDR3 runs 17 residues.